This T cell receptor beta chain was profiled in a study of cytomegalovirus exposure and HLA in healthy donors. Notes on the study in general: The classifier reportedly diagnosed cytomegalovirus status with high specificity and sensitivity. The study designated about 180 TCR beta chains cytomegalovirus-associated.

Donors had nominal health at sampling but likely had unrecorded immune exposures. Note on this clone: Its target is not known.

The CDR3 runs to 17 residues. Germline V gene sequence: CDR1 MDHEN, CDR2 SYDVKM. V was trimmed by 6 bases and J by 6 bases, leaving 21 bases between them. Primers: 60 Vbeta forward and 13 Jbeta reverse. Measured with immunoSEQ multiplex PCR; TCRdb has only the in-frame clones, and not every one. The table records approximately 180,000 clones, about four fifths of them present only once. Specimen: PBMCs. The TCR originated in a woman in her late teens or twenties in good health and CMV-seronegative. The gene calls are TRBV28 and TRBJ1-6; perhaps TRBD1 as D (5 bases). This CDR3 is CASREGFGGISNSPLHF. CDR3 DNA sequence: TGTGCCAGCAGGGAGGGGTTCGGGGGAATAAGTAATTCACCCCTCCACTTT.